The entry below gives a single TCR beta chain sequence along with its context. The CDR3 contains 17 residues. With 5 bases clipped from V and 3 bases from J, the junction kept 11 bases outside the gene matches. The germline V gene encodes CDR1 SGHTA and CDR2 FQGNSA. This sample was taken from a study of blood T cell repertoires in COVID-19. Study-level information: Material from acute and convalescent COVID-19 was sourced from the United States, Italy and Spain.

Some clones are missing from TCRdb's copy, which holds only in-frame ones; the method was immunoSEQ multiplex PCR. The sample has 310,000 or so clones, around nine tenths seen once. The sequencing sample was made of peripheral blood. This clonotype was sampled from a man aged 70 or older with acute or convalescent COVID-19. V is TRBV7-2 and J is TRBJ1-5; 9 nucleotides agree with TRBD1. CDR3: CASSKGQGKGSNQPQHF. The CDR3 bases are TGTGCCAGCAGCAAAGGACAGGGGAAGGGATCCAATCAGCCCCAGCATTTT.